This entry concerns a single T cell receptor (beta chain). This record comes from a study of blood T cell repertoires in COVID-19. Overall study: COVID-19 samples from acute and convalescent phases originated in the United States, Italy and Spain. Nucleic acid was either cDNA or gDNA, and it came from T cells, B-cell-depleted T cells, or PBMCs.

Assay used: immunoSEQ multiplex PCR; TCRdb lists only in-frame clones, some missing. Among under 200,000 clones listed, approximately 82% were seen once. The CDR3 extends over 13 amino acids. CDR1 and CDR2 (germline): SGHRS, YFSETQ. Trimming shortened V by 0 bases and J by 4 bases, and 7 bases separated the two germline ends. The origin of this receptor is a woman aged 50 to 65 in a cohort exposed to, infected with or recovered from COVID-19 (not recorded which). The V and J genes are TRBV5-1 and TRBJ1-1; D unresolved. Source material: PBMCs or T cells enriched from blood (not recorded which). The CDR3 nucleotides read TGCGCCAGCAGCTTGGTTTCTTCCACTGAAGCTTTCTTT. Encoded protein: CASSLVSSTEAFF.